The 18 T cell receptor beta chains reported below all come from one sample, sequenced in a study of cytomegalovirus exposure and HLA in healthy donors. PCR involved 60 Vbeta and 13 Jbeta primers. Assay used: immunoSEQ multiplex PCR; TCRdb lists only in-frame clones, some missing. This sample yields about 160,000 clones, of which over 80% are seen a single time; more than 1% belongs to the top ten. The sample was PBMCs. These receptors all stem from a boy between 2 and 15 years old in good health and CMV-seronegative.

The gene calls are TRBV18 and TRBJ1-1; D unresolved. Germline CDR1 KGHSH, CDR2 LQKENI. The CDR3 runs to 12 residues. With 5 bases removed from V and 1 base from J, the gap between germline ends came to 5 bases. CDR3 in amino acids: CASSAANTEAFF. The CDR3, as DNA: TGTGCCAGCTCAGCGGCGAACACTGAAGCTTTCTTT.

This clone was found once. This rearrangement joins TRBV15 to TRBJ1-2; TRBD1 aligns across 7 bases. CDR1 is LNHNV and CDR2 is YYDKDF in the germline V gene (reference sequence). The CDR3 sequence is 13 residues long. After removal of 8 bases from V and 2 bases from J, the junction contained 5 bases not matched to a gene. The CDR3 nucleotides read TGTGCCACCCAACAGACAGGGAACTATGGCTACACCTTC. Protein product: CATQQTGNYGYTF.

The chain employs TRBV27 and TRBJ2-2; the match to TRBD2 covers 12 bases. V dropped 5 bases and J dropped 3; count of bases not matched to a gene: 4. The CDR3 is 16 residues long. Germline V gives CDR1 MNHEY, CDR2 SMNVEV (reference sequence). CDR3 sequence reads: CASSPRLAGDTGELFF. Written as DNA, the CDR3 is TGTGCCAGCAGTCCACGACTAGCGGGAGACACCGGGGAGCTGTTTTTT.

The V call is TRBV2, the J call TRBJ2-6; 9 nucleotides align to TRBD2. The CDR3 consists of 16 residues. With V trimmed by 6 bases and J by 9 bases, 12 bases remained unmatched. Germline lookup yields CDR1 SNHLY and CDR2 FYNNEI. The CDR3 nucleotides read TGTGCCAGCAGCGTCCAGGGACTAGCAGTGTACAACGTCCTGACTTTC. Residues: CASSVQGLAVYNVLTF.

The chain links TRBV5-4 to TRBJ2-1; 8 bases fit TRBD1. The CDR3 has 14 residues. Germline CDR1 reads SGHNT; CDR2 reads YYREEE (reference sequence). V trimming: 0 bases; J trimming: 9 bases; junction bases outside the gene matches: 5. CDR3 protein: CASSLGQGKGEQFF. Written as DNA, the CDR3 is TGTGCCAGCAGCTTGGGACAGGGGAAAGGTGAGCAGTTCTTC.

The chain uses TRBV6-6 and TRBJ1-1; D is ambiguous. The CDR3 has 12 residues. Germline V lookup: CDR1 MNHNY, CDR2 SVGAGI (reference sequence). V gave up 7 bases and J gave up 7 bases, with 13 bases separating them. The CDR3 nucleotides read TGTGCCAGCAAAATTCCGGGAGGTGAAGCTTTCTTT. This encodes CASKIPGGEAFF.

This sequence joins TRBV4-3 and TRBJ2-5, with D perhaps matching TRBD1 (6 bases). V was shortened by 1 base and J by 4 bases, with 13 bases between the two germline ends. The germline CDR1 and CDR2 sequences are LGHNA and YSLEER. This CDR3 comprises 15 residues. CDR3 protein: CASSQVGMGAETQYF. The DNA of the CDR3 is TGCGCCAGCAGCCAAGTGGGAATGGGGGCAGAGACCCAGTACTTC.

This clone was counted between two and nine times. The V gene is TRBV5-1, the J gene TRBJ2-3; D unclear. Germline V gene sequence: CDR1 SGHRS, CDR2 YFSETQ. V was cut by 4 bases and J by 0 bases, with 6 bases left in between. The CDR3 extends over 13 amino acids. CDR3 protein: CASSPMSTDTQYF. The CDR3 DNA reads as TGCGCCAGCAGCCCCATGAGCACAGATACGCAGTATTTT. Complete variable domain (other parts from reference TRBV5-1 and TRBJ2-3): KAGVTQTPRYLIKTRGQQVTLSCSPISGHRSVSWYQQTPGQGLQFLFEYFSETQRNKGNFPGRFSGRQFSNSRSEMNVSTLELGDSALYLCASSPMSTDTQYFGPGTRLTVL.

The rearrangement links TRBV19 to TRBJ2-6, with a tentative D call TRBD1 (6 bases). The CDR3 contains 17 residues. Germline CDR1 LNHDA, CDR2 SQIVND (reference sequence). The germline V and J ends were trimmed by 2 bases and 2 bases, with 13 bases remaining between them. This CDR3 reads CASSIYTGIPGANVLTF. CDR3 nucleotide sequence: TGTGCCAGTAGTATATATACAGGGATCCCTGGGGCCAACGTCCTGACTTTC.

V gene TRBV9 combines with J gene TRBJ1-6; D not certain. The CDR3 runs to 14 residues. V lost 1 base and J 7 bases, leaving 9 bases between the germline ends. Germline V gives CDR1 SGDLS, CDR2 YYNGEE. The CDR3 loop reads CASSVRRENSPLHF. DNA of the CDR3: TGTGCCAGCAGCGTAAGACGGGAAAATTCACCCCTCCACTTT.

The chain joins TRBV7-2 to TRBJ2-3; 7 bases are shared with TRBD2. Trimming at V came to 5 bases and at J to 0 bases, leaving 8 bases not matched to a gene. The CDR3 is made up of 16 amino acids. Germline V lookup: CDR1 SGHTA, CDR2 FQGNSA. The CDR3 sequence is CASSKQSGISTDTQYF. In nucleotides, the CDR3 is TGTGCCAGCAGCAAACAGAGCGGGATAAGCACAGATACGCAGTATTTT.

CDR3 sequence (DNA): TGTGCCAGCAGTTACCTCTCGGGGGGGCTGGGCACTGAAGCTTTCTTT. This sequence encodes CASSYLSGGLGTEAFF. V is TRBV6-5 and J is TRBJ1-1; the D gene is possibly TRBD1 (6 bases). CDR1 MNHEY and CDR2 SVGAGI come from the germline V gene. Trimming pared 2 bases from V and 4 bases from J, leaving 17 bases between. The CDR3 contains 16 residues.

The chain joins TRBV4-1 to TRBJ1-5; TRBD1 is a possible D gene (5 bases). Trimming shortened V by 3 bases and J by 4 bases, and 16 bases separated the two germline ends. CDR1 and CDR2 (germline): MGHRA, YSYEKL. This CDR3 has 16 amino acids. CDR3 bases: TGCGCCAGCAGCCACTCCGCGGACATACATAATCAGCCCCAGCATTTT. It translates to CASSHSADIHNQPQHF.

This clone came up a few times. CDR3 nucleotide sequence: TGCGCCAGCAGCCAAGATCTGGGGCGGGGTGTAACGTATTTT. Residues: CASSQDLGRGVTYF. The chain uses TRBV4-3 and TRBJ2-3, with D possibly matching TRBD2 (6 bases). CDR3 length: 14 amino acids. Per the germline V gene, CDR1 is LGHNA and CDR2 is YSLEER. V shed 0 bases and J shed 14 bases, with 18 bases lying between them.

The V gene is TRBV10-1, the J gene TRBJ1-2; 8 nucleotides line up with TRBD1. CDR1 is WNHNN, CDR2 SYGVQD, per germline (reference sequence). CDR3 length: 16 amino acids. The V and J ends lost 0 bases and 5 bases, in that order; junction bases with no gene match: 8. CDR3 sequence (DNA): TGCGCCAGCAGTGAGTCTGGGTTACAGGGGGAGTATGGCTACACCTTC. Translated, it gives CASSESGLQGEYGYTF.

This chain links TRBV18 with TRBJ2-1; 9 bases line up with TRBD1. Germline V gene sequence: CDR1 KGHSH, CDR2 LQKENI. Germline trimming cut 3 bases from V and 7 bases from J; bases unmatched to any gene: 7. The length of the CDR3 is 15 residues. The CDR3 is CASSPPGTGLNEQFF. DNA of the CDR3: TGTGCCAGCTCACCCCCCGGGACAGGGCTTAATGAGCAGTTCTTC. Full variable domain (remainder filled in from reference TRBV18 and TRBJ2-1): NAGVMQNPRHLVRRRGQEARLRCSPMKGHSHVYWYRQLPEEGLKFMVYLQKENIIDESGMPKERFSAEFPKEGPSILRIQQVVRGDSAAYFCASSPPGTGLNEQFFGPGTRLTVL.

The CDR3 DNA reads as TGTGCCTGGAGTGTAACCCTAGATGAGCAGTTCTTC. It is translated as CAWSVTLDEQFF. The V gene is TRBV30, the J gene TRBJ2-1, with D unresolved. The CDR3 consists of 12 residues. Trimming pared 0 bases from V and 8 bases from J, leaving 8 bases between. The germline CDR1 and CDR2 sequences are GTSNPN and SVGIG (reference sequence).

The chain recombines TRBV29-1 with TRBJ1-1, with D possibly matching TRBD1 (5 bases). Germline V CDR1 and CDR2: SQVTM, ANQGSEA. The V gene lost 7 bases and the J gene lost 1 base, with 13 bases spanning the gap. This CDR3 has 13 residues. CDR3 sequence: CSARRGGNTEAFF. The CDR3 DNA is TGCAGCGCCCGACGGGGGGGGAACACTGAAGCTTTCTTT.